Sequencing of this TCR beta chain was carried out in a study of blood T cell repertoires in COVID-19. Whole-study context: COVID-19 samples from acute and convalescent phases originated in the United States, Italy and Spain. The cDNA or gDNA used as material had been derived from T cells, B-cell-depleted T cells, or PBMCs.

In the authors' methods: Nucleated cell counts were estimated from reference gene primer amplification. This table comes from immunoSEQ multiplex PCR, and its TCRdb copy is limited to in-frame clones, with some not included. V and J calls and clone size follow that table, whereas D and trimming were derived from the DNA. The sample records over 70,000 clones, more than 85% being singletons. In its sample, this clone was seen once. This CDR3 has 18 amino acids. Germline V lookup: CDR1 MNHNS, CDR2 SASEGT. After removal of 4 bases from V and 1 base from J, the junction contained 14 bases not matched to a gene.

Sequences were obtained from peripheral blood. V is TRBV6-1 and J is TRBJ2-5, with TRBD2 identical over 8 bases. The source is a human donor with active COVID-19. The donor label of this sample is uncertain. CDR3 region: CASSALPGERGIQETQYF. The CDR3, as DNA: TGTGCCAGCAGTGCACTTCCCGGGGAGCGGGGGATCCAAGAGACCCAGTACTTC.